This entry lists 11 T cell receptor beta chains sequenced from one sample in a study of T cell responses to AZD1222 COVID-19 vaccine. Method: immunoSEQ multiplex PCR; TCRdb's copy keeps in-frame clones and lacks some. In the table there are tens of thousands of clones, over 75% of which are singletons. The sample was peripheral blood, taken 28 days after the second AZD1222 dose. Source of these receptors: an adult who received the AZD1222 COVID-19 vaccine.

The CDR3 region is CASSQVSGQIEKLFF. CDR3 sequence (DNA): TGTGCCAGCAGCCAAGTCAGTGGACAGATTGAAAAACTGTTTTTT. The rearrangement links TRBV14 to TRBJ1-4, with TRBD1 as a possible D gene (6 bases). The germline V gene has CDR1 SGHDN and CDR2 FVKESK. The CDR3 extends over 15 amino acids. Trimming took off 1 base at V and 7 bases at J, with 13 bases between the two ends. The full variable domain, completed using reference TRBV14 and TRBJ1-4, is EAGVTQFPSHSVIEKGQTVTLRCDPISGHDNLYWYRRVMGKEIKFLLHFVKESKQDESGMPNNRFLAERTGGTYSTLKVQPAELEDSGVYFCASSQVSGQIEKLFFGSGTQLSVL.

In this sample, this clone turned up a few times. This chain joins TRBV19 and TRBJ1-4; 7 bases match TRBD1. This CDR3 contains 15 residues. Trimming took 4 bases from V and 5 from J; bases not matched to a gene: 7. CDR1 and CDR2 (germline): LNHDA, SQIVND (reference sequence). The CDR3 loop is CASSTLGQINEKLFF. In DNA, the CDR3 is TGTGCCAGTAGTACACTGGGACAGATCAATGAAAAACTGTTTTTT. Using reference TRBV19 and TRBJ1-4 for the parts outside the CDR3, the full variable domain is DGGITQSPKYLFRKEGQNVTLSCEQNLNHDAMYWYRQDPGQGLRLIYYSQIVNDFQKGDIAEGYSVSREKKESFPLTVTSAQKNPTAFYLCASSTLGQINEKLFFGSGTQLSVL.

The gene calls are TRBV5-6 and TRBJ1-4; 7 nucleotides match TRBD1. Germline V gene lookup returns CDR1 SGHDT and CDR2 YYEEEE. The CDR3 runs 17 residues. V lost 1 base, J lost 0 bases, and 6 bases stayed unmatched. DNA of the CDR3: TGTGCCAGCAGCTTGAGGGACAGTCACCCAACTAATGAAAAACTGTTTTTT. Amino acid sequence: CASSLRDSHPTNEKLFF.

Written as DNA, the CDR3 is TGTGCCAGCAGCCCACCAACTAGCGGGAGGTTGACAGATACGCAGTATTTT. Translated: CASSPPTSGRLTDTQYF. The rearrangement uses TRBV7-2 and TRBJ2-3; 12 positions match TRBD2. The germline V gene encodes CDR1 SGHTA and CDR2 FQGNSA. The CDR3 loop spans 17 amino acids. V was clipped by 5 bases and J by 3 bases; unmatched bases: 9.

This clone turned up a few times. The rearrangement links TRBV29-1 to TRBJ2-7, with 8 bases identical to TRBD1. The CDR3 runs to 13 residues. Germline CDR1 and CDR2: SQVTM and ANQGSEA. J gave up 2 bases and V 7 bases, and 7 bases lay outside the gene matches. DNA for the CDR3: TGCAGCGGCCTACAGGGGGGCACCTACGAGCAGTACTTC. This sequence encodes CSGLQGGTYEQYF.

The rearrangement joins TRBV15 to TRBJ1-2; D gene ambiguous. CDR3 length: 14 residues. V was shortened by 4 bases and J by 3 bases, with 12 bases between the two germline ends. CDR1 is LNHNV, CDR2 YYDKDF, per germline (reference sequence). CDR3 residues: CATSKARGDYGYTF. DNA for the CDR3: TGTGCCACCAGCAAAGCCCGGGGAGACTATGGCTACACCTTC.

This sequence joins TRBV29-1 and TRBJ2-7; D may be TRBD1 (5 bases). The V gene's germline CDR1 is SQVTM and CDR2 ANQGSEA. This CDR3 spans 13 amino acids. Between the trimmed V and J ends, which lost 4 bases and 1 base, there was a span of 11 bases. The CDR3 DNA reads TGCAGCGTTGTTTCTAGGGGATCCTACGAGCAGTACTTC. It specifies CSVVSRGSYEQYF.

The V gene is TRBV5-1, the J gene TRBJ1-4; tentatively, D is TRBD1 (5 bases). This CDR3 region has 16 residues. In germline, CDR1 is SGHRS, CDR2 YFSETQ. V lost 0 bases and J lost 7, with 16 bases in between. The CDR3 protein is CASSLGRGEGAEKLFF. The CDR3 region has the DNA TGCGCCAGCAGCTTGGGACGGGGCGAAGGTGCTGAAAAACTGTTTTTT.

The J gene is TRBJ1-1, the V gene TRBV6-5, with a possible D match to TRBD1 (5 bases). CDR3 length: 13 residues. The ends were cut back, 6 bases at V and 5 bases at J, with 13 bases in the middle. Per the germline V gene, CDR1 is MNHEY and CDR2 is SVGAGI. CDR3 loop: CASRQQVWTEAFF. The CDR3 DNA reads TGTGCCAGCAGACAACAGGTTTGGACTGAAGCTTTCTTT.

The chain carries TRBV10-3 and TRBJ2-5; D is unresolved. This CDR3 contains 12 residues. Deletions cut 1 base from V and 5 bases from J, with 5 bases between. Germline V gene data show CDR1 as ENHRY and CDR2 as SYGVKD. The CDR3 protein is CAISEFGETQYF. CDR3 in DNA: TGTGCCATCAGTGAGTTTGGGGAGACCCAGTACTTC.

J is TRBJ2-7 and V is TRBV28; D perhaps matches TRBD1 (6 bases). This CDR3 has 16 residues. V gave up 4 bases and J gave up 4 bases, with 20 bases separating them. Germline CDR1 MDHEN, CDR2 SYDVKM. CDR3 sequence (DNA): TGTGCCAGCAGTTCACCGGCAGGGGTAGGGGGATACGAGCAGTACTTC. Translated: CASSSPAGVGGYEQYF.